The 2 T cell receptor beta chains below come from one sample, sequenced in a study of Ad26.COV2.S vaccination and SARS-CoV-2 variants (dated by TCRdb to about 2021). Library preparation used the immunoSEQ multiplex PCR assay. TCRdb obtained this table from immuneACCESS and retained in-frame rearrangements with V and J assigned. These tables miss some clones; where compared with another copy, unresolved V genes account for less than half of the shortfall, and the remainder is unexplained. This sample holds around 450,000 clones; approximately 92% were observed only once. About 2.5% of the sample rests with the top ten. The treatment or condition label, as the study defines it: 15 to 20 received Ad26.COV2.S at low or high dose, single or two shots; 5 received placebo; per-sample allocation not given. Repertoires of vaccine and placebo recipients were sequenced from samples taken on day 63 after the first injection.

Sequences were derived from peripheral blood, sampled in a trial of Ad26.COV2.S vaccine versus placebo. These receptors were collected from a person between 18 and 65 years old who received the Ad26.COV2.S COVID-19 vaccine or a placebo.

The CDR3 nucleotides read TGTGCCAGCAGCTCGGACAGCCGAGCAATGAATACGCAGTATTTT. Translated: CASSSDSRAMNTQYF. The chain couples TRBV7-3 to TRBJ2-3; D is possibly TRBD1 (6 bases). This CDR3 is 15 amino acids long. The germline V and J ends were trimmed by 4 bases and 7 bases, with 18 bases remaining between them. CDR1 is SGHTA and CDR2 is FQGTGA in the germline V gene.

The chain is built from TRBV4-3 and TRBJ2-2, with 7 bases lining up with TRBD1. V trimming: 2 bases; J trimming: 7 bases; junction bases outside the gene matches: 4. CDR1 and CDR2 (germline): LGHNA, YSLEER. This CDR3 has 14 amino acids. CDR3 in DNA: TGCGCCAGCAGCCAAACCAGGGGGAGCGGGGAGCTGTTTTTT. It translates to CASSQTRGSGELFF.